Each of the 27 T cell receptor beta chains below was sequenced from the same sample in a study of blood T cell repertoires in COVID-19. The protocol was immunoSEQ multiplex PCR, while the TCRdb copy is restricted to in-frame clones and leaves out a portion. The sample has about 50,000 clones, over 75% seen once. What was sequenced was peripheral blood. The receptors originated from a human donor in a cohort sampled during active COVID-19. The donor label of this sample is uncertain.

This sequence joins TRBV24-1 and TRBJ2-3, with 7 bases matching TRBD1. Losses at the gene ends were 4 bases for V and 5 bases for J; bases not matched to a gene: 5. From germline, CDR1 is KGHDR and CDR2 SFDVKD. CDR3 size: 14 residues. CDR3 DNA sequence: TGTGCCACCAGTGACCCCTGGGACAGAGATACGCAGTATTTT. Translation: CATSDPWDRDTQYF.

The rearrangement uses TRBV20-1 and TRBJ2-7; no reliable D call. The CDR3 totals 11 residues. V was cut by 5 bases and J by 7 bases, with 12 bases left in between. Germline loops: CDR1 DFQATT, CDR2 SNEGSKA (reference sequence). The CDR3 loop is CSAHHTGEQYF. CDR3 nucleotides: TGCAGTGCTCACCACACCGGGGAGCAGTACTTC.

The J gene is TRBJ2-1, the V gene TRBV7-3, with 12 bases aligning to TRBD2. The CDR3 totals 15 residues. The germline V gene encodes CDR1 SGHTA and CDR2 FQGTGA. J was trimmed by 7 bases and V by 2 bases; bases with no gene match: 3. CDR3 residues: CASSLLLAGGNEQFF. The DNA for the CDR3 is TGTGCCAGCAGCTTACTACTAGCGGGGGGTAATGAGCAGTTCTTC.

This chain connects TRBV7-2 to TRBJ2-5; a weak D match, TRBD2 (5 bases). V shed 2 bases and J shed 8 bases, with 9 bases lying between them. The CDR3 covers 12 residues. CDR1 and CDR2 (germline): SGHTA, FQGNSA. CDR3 sequence: CASSLIEGTQYF. The DNA for the CDR3 is TGTGCCAGCAGCTTAATAGAGGGTACCCAGTACTTC.

J is TRBJ2-1 and V is TRBV4-3; 9 bases are shared with TRBD2. This CDR3 region has 17 residues. Germline V lookup: CDR1 LGHNA, CDR2 YSLEER. Germline trimming cut 0 bases from V and 3 bases from J; bases unmatched to any gene: 6. CDR3 bases: TGCGCCAGCAGCCAAGATTTAAAGCGGGGGGTCTACAATGAGCAGTTCTTC. As protein: CASSQDLKRGVYNEQFF.

This clone occurred once. The chain carries TRBV28 and TRBJ2-3; D perhaps matches TRBD1 (5 bases). V shed 2 bases and J shed 0 bases, with 12 bases lying between them. CDR3 length: 16 amino acids. The germline gives CDR1 MDHEN, CDR2 SYDVKM. DNA for the CDR3: TGTGCCAGCAGTTTACTCAAGGGGTTGAGCACAGATACGCAGTATTTT. It codes for CASSLLKGLSTDTQYF.

The CDR3, as DNA: TGTGCCAGCTCACCAGCCCCGGGACAGGGAGGACAGCCCCAGCATTTT. Encoded protein: CASSPAPGQGGQPQHF. V usage is TRBV18 and J usage is TRBJ1-5; 9 bases are a match to TRBD1. Germline loops: CDR1 KGHSH, CDR2 LQKENI. V lost 2 bases, J lost 7 bases, and 9 bases stayed unmatched. The CDR3 has 16 residues.

This rearrangement joins TRBV19 to TRBJ2-2; possibly TRBD1 for D (7 bases). CDR3 size: 15 residues. Germline-derived CDR1 and CDR2 are LNHDA and SQIVND (reference sequence). Deletions cut 5 bases from V and 4 bases from J, with 14 bases between. CDR3 amino acids: CASSSRQGLTGELFF. CDR3 DNA: TGTGCCAGTAGTTCAAGACAGGGACTCACCGGGGAGCTGTTTTTT.

The chain links TRBV6-1 to TRBJ2-3, with D possibly being TRBD2 (6 bases). The CDR3 is made up of 14 amino acids. Trimming cost V 1 base and J 4 bases, with 9 bases left between them. Germline loops: CDR1 MNHNS, CDR2 SASEGT. The CDR3 loop reads CASSEGWEADTQYF. The CDR3 coding sequence is TGTGCCAGCAGTGAAGGATGGGAGGCAGATACGCAGTATTTT.

The chain recombines TRBV12-5 with TRBJ1-1; weak D call: TRBD1 (6 bases). The V end was cut by 6 bases, the J end by 0 bases, with 17 bases between. Looked up from germline, CDR1 is LGHNT and CDR2 is FRNRAP. This CDR3 contains 16 residues. The CDR3 DNA reads as TGTGCTAGTGGCACTTTGGCGGGGGGCCTGAACACTGAAGCTTTCTTT. Translation gives CASGTLAGGLNTEAFF.

This rearrangement joins TRBV11-2 to TRBJ2-3; D not resolved. Trimming pared 6 bases from V and 2 bases from J, leaving 6 bases between. From germline, CDR1 is SGHAT and CDR2 FQNNGV. This CDR3 contains 12 residues. The CDR3 spells CASRAVTDTQYF. Here the CDR3 DNA reads TGTGCCAGCAGGGCGGTCACAGATACGCAGTATTTT.

This clone was counted a single time. This sequence joins TRBV5-1 and TRBJ1-6; 9 nucleotides match TRBD1. The germline gives CDR1 SGHRS, CDR2 YFSETQ. The CDR3 covers 17 residues. The V and J ends lost 0 bases and 10 bases, in that order; junction bases with no gene match: 11. For the CDR3, the DNA is TGCGCCAGCAGCTTGGCCCCCCCGGGACAGGGTCGCTCACCCCTCCACTTT. This translates into CASSLAPPGQGRSPLHF.

The CDR3 DNA reads as TGTGCCAGCATGATCCTAGCGGCCCCCTACGAGCAGTACTTC. This translates into CASMILAAPYEQYF. The chain couples TRBV2 to TRBJ2-7, with TRBD2 identical over 7 bases. CDR1 is SNHLY, CDR2 FYNNEI, per germline. The CDR3 length is 14 residues. V lost 7 bases, J lost 2 bases, and 8 bases stayed unmatched.

The gene calls are TRBV10-3 and TRBJ1-2; TRBD1 matches 8 bases. V lost 5 bases to trimming and J lost 8 bases; unmatched junction nucleotides: 10. CDR1 ENHRY and CDR2 SYGVKD come from the germline V gene. CDR3 length: 14 amino acids. Here the CDR3 reads CAISTGQDLGGYTF. Written as DNA, the CDR3 is TGTGCCATCAGTACGGGACAGGACCTGGGGGGCTACACCTTC.

This clone was detected a few times. The chain combines TRBV6-5 with TRBJ1-6, with 7 bases identical to TRBD1. This CDR3 is 16 amino acids long. Germline CDR1 reads MNHEY; CDR2 reads SVGAGI. The trim removed 4 bases at V and 10 bases at J, leaving 13 bases unmatched. The CDR3 sequence: CASSSETGLFRSPLHF. As DNA, the CDR3 is TGTGCCAGCAGTTCGGAGACAGGGCTTTTCAGATCACCCCTCCACTTT.

CDR3 DNA: TGCGCCAGCAGCTTGGGTACAGGTCTCAACAATGAGCAGTTCTTC. Its protein is CASSLGTGLNNEQFF. The chain joins TRBV5-1 to TRBJ2-1; a possible D gene is TRBD1 (5 bases). Trimming took off 0 bases at V and 5 bases at J, with 12 bases between the two ends. CDR1 and CDR2 from the germline V gene are SGHRS and YFSETQ. The CDR3 loop spans 15 amino acids.

The rearrangement joins TRBV18 to TRBJ1-6; D unresolved. This CDR3 has 15 amino acids. CDR1 is KGHSH, CDR2 LQKENI, per germline. V was clipped by 2 bases and J by 0 bases, with 5 bases between them. The CDR3 sequence is CASSPGSSYNSPLHF. For the CDR3, the DNA is TGTGCCAGCTCACCAGGGAGCTCCTATAATTCACCCCTCCACTTT. The entire variable domain, with the rest obtained from reference TRBV18 and TRBJ1-6, is as follows: NAGVMQNPRHLVRRRGQEARLRCSPMKGHSHVYWYRQLPEEGLKFMVYLQKENIIDESGMPKERFSAEFPKEGPSILRIQQVVRGDSAAYFCASSPGSSYNSPLHFGNGTRLTVT.

About this clone: One junction end disagrees with the germline gene, perhaps due to a read error. The chain joins TRBV12-3 or TRBV12-4 to TRBJ1-1; weak D call: TRBD1 (6 bases). The CDR3 is 13 residues long. CDR3 region: CASSPLRDTFPLF. The DNA of the CDR3 is TGTGCCAGCAGTCCCCTACGGGACACCTTCCCGCTCTTT.

The chain has TRBV15 and TRBJ1-1; possibly TRBD1 for D (6 bases). Between the trimmed V and J ends, which lost 3 bases and 0 bases, there was a span of 8 bases. This CDR3 has 14 amino acids. Germline loops: CDR1 LNHNV, CDR2 YYDKDF (reference sequence). CDR3 in DNA: TGTGCCACCAGCAGTGACAGGCTGAACACTGAAGCTTTCTTT. Its translation is CATSSDRLNTEAFF.

The V gene is TRBV29-1, the J gene TRBJ1-1, with 8 bases fitting TRBD1. Trimming at V came to 3 bases and at J to 1 base, leaving 4 bases not matched to a gene. The CDR3 is 14 amino acids. Looked up from germline, CDR1 is SQVTM and CDR2 is ANQGSEA. The CDR3 bases are TGCAGCGTTGAGGACGACAGGGGGAACACTGAAGCTTTCTTT. This encodes CSVEDDRGNTEAFF.

The chain's CDR3 is CASSYFQGRAFF. Here the CDR3 DNA reads TGTGCCAGCAGTTACTTTCAGGGGCGAGCTTTCTTT. The chain recombines TRBV6-5 with TRBJ1-1; D possibly corresponds to TRBD1 (6 bases). Germline V gene data show CDR1 as MNHEY and CDR2 as SVGAGI. The germline V and J ends were trimmed by 1 base and 10 bases, with 10 bases remaining between them. This CDR3 has 12 residues.

The chain joins TRBV6-6 to TRBJ1-1; D remains unclear. The CDR3 length is 14 residues. Trimming shortened V by 5 bases and J by 0 bases, and 10 bases separated the two germline ends. CDR1 is MNHNY and CDR2 is SVGAGI in the germline V gene (reference sequence). CDR3 in amino acids: CASSGRQMNTEAFF. As DNA, the CDR3 is TGTGCCAGCAGTGGGAGACAAATGAACACTGAAGCTTTCTTT.

The chain joins TRBV3-1 (or the pseudogene TRBV3-2) to TRBJ2-1; a weak D match, TRBD1 (6 bases). The CDR3 runs to 18 residues. Germline V gives CDR1 LGHDT, CDR2 YNNKEL (reference sequence). Trimming took off 4 bases at V and 0 bases at J, with 19 bases between the two ends. Here the CDR3 reads CASSPLGRRQASYNEQFF. CDR3 DNA sequence: TGTGCCAGCAGCCCCTTAGGTCGGCGACAGGCCTCCTACAATGAGCAGTTCTTC.

This clone was detected a few times. The rearrangement links TRBV29-1 to TRBJ2-6; D might be TRBD1 (5 bases). V shed 3 bases and J shed 0 bases, with 12 bases lying between them. Germline values: CDR1 SQVTM, CDR2 ANQGSEA. This CDR3 region has 16 residues. In DNA form, the CDR3 reads TGCAGCGTTGAGAAGGACACTGACTCTGGGGCCAACGTCCTGACTTTC. Its protein is CSVEKDTDSGANVLTF.

In the case of this clone: The sample contains more than one DNA sequence encoding this CDR3. V and J are TRBV27 and TRBJ2-3; D gene unclear. The CDR3 contains 13 residues. Germline V lookup: CDR1 MNHEY, CDR2 SMNVEV (reference sequence). The germline V and J ends were trimmed by 2 bases and 1 base, with 4 bases remaining between them. For the CDR3, the DNA is TGTGCCAGCAGTTTACCTGGCACAGATACGCAGTATTTT. Its protein product is CASSLPGTDTQYF.

The chain uses TRBV6-5 and TRBJ2-2; 8 bases are shared with TRBD1. V lost 4 bases, J lost 3 bases, and 4 bases stayed unmatched. There are 15 residues in the CDR3. From germline, CDR1 is MNHEY and CDR2 SVGAGI. CDR3 DNA sequence: TGTGCCAGCAGTTGGCAGGGGGCCGACACCGGGGAGCTGTTTTTT. Encoded protein: CASSWQGADTGELFF.

This rearrangement joins TRBV7-9 to TRBJ1-1; D is perhaps TRBD1 (6 bases). V was clipped by 5 bases and J by 0 bases, with 13 bases between them. CDR1 SEHNR and CDR2 FQNEAQ come from the germline V gene (reference sequence). CDR3 length: 15 amino acids. The CDR3 spells CASSANRVLNTEAFF. CDR3 DNA: TGTGCCAGCAGCGCAAACAGGGTACTGAACACTGAAGCTTTCTTT. The full variable domain, in which reference TRBV7-9 and TRBJ1-1 provide the parts outside the CDR3, is DTGVSQNPRHKITKRGQNVTFRCDPISEHNRLYWYRQTLGQGPEFLTYFQNEAQLEKSRLLSDRFSAERPKGSFSTLEIQRTEQGDSAMYLCASSANRVLNTEAFFGQGTRLTVV.